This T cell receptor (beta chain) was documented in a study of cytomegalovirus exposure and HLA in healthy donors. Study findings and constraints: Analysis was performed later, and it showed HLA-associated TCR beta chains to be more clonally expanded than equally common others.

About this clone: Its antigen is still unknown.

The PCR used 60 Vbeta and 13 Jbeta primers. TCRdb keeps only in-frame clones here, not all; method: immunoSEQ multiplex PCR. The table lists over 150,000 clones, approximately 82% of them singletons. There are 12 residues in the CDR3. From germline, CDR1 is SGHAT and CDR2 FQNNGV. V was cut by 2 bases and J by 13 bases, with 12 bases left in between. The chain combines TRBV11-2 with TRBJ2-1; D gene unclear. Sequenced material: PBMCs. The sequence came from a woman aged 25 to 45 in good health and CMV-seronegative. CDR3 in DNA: TGTGCCAGCAGCTTACAGTCAGGCCCTCAGTTCTTC. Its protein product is CASSLQSGPQFF.